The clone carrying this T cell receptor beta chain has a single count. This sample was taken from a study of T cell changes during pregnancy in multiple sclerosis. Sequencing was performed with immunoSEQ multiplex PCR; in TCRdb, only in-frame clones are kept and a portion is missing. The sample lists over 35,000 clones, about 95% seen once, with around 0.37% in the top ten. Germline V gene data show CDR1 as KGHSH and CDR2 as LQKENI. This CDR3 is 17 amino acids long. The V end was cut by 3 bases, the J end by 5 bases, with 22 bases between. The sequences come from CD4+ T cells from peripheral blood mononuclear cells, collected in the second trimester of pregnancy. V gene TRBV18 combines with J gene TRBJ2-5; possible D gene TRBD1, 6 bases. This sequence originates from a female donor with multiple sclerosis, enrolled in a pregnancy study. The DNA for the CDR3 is TGTGCCAGCTCACCTCTTCGAGGGGGTGAAGCTCGGGAGACCCAGTACTTC. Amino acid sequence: CASSPLRGGEARETQYF. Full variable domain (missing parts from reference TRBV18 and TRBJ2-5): NAGVMQNPRHLVRRRGQEARLRCSPMKGHSHVYWYRQLPEEGLKFMVYLQKENIIDESGMPKERFSAEFPKEGPSILRIQQVVRGDSAAYFCASSPLRGGEARETQYFGPGTRLLVL.